A single sample is the source of the 17 T cell receptor beta chains below, sequenced in a study of cytomegalovirus exposure and HLA in healthy donors. This PCR relied on a set of 60 Vbeta primers and 13 Jbeta primers. Repertoires were generated with immunoSEQ multiplex PCR, while TCRdb's copy carries only in-frame clones and drops some. The table has 150,000 to 200,000 clones, over 70% seen once. Sequencing was performed on PBMCs. Every receptor here comes from a man aged 50 or older in good health and CMV-seropositive.

In this sample, this clone turned up many times. V is TRBV6-5 and J is TRBJ1-2, with 11 bases aligning to TRBD1. CDR1 is MNHEY and CDR2 is SVGAGI in the germline V gene. The CDR3 is 12 amino acids. The V and J ends lost 11 bases and 4 bases, in that order; junction bases with no gene match: 3. The CDR3 here is CAGTGGGYGYTF. The CDR3, as DNA: TGTGCCGGGACAGGGGGGGGCTATGGCTACACCTTC.

The J gene is TRBJ2-2, the V gene TRBV2; D is uncertain. This CDR3 spans 16 amino acids. Germline CDR1 reads SNHLY; CDR2 reads FYNNEI. V shed 5 bases and J shed 4 bases, with 17 bases lying between them. The CDR3 sequence is CASSPPTSRFTGELFF. In DNA form, the CDR3 reads TGTGCCAGCAGTCCTCCGACATCCCGATTCACCGGGGAGCTGTTTTTT. Together with reference TRBV2 and TRBJ2-2, the CDR3 gives the full variable domain: EPEVTQTPSHQVTQMGQEVILRCVPISNHLYFYWYRQILGQKVEFLVSFYNNEISEKSEIFDDQFSVERPDGSNFTLKIRSTKLEDSAMYFCASSPPTSRFTGELFFGEGSRLTVL.

The rearrangement links TRBV7-9 to TRBJ1-3; no definite D call. CDR1 SEHNR and CDR2 FQNEAQ come from the germline V gene (reference sequence). Trimming pared 1 base from V and 8 bases from J, leaving 12 bases between. CDR3 length: 14 residues. In DNA, the CDR3 is TGTGCCAGCAGCTTAGACTCCCCGAGAGACACCATATATTTT. It encodes CASSLDSPRDTIYF.

The chain recombines TRBV9 with TRBJ2-7, with D unresolved. CDR1 and CDR2 (germline): SGDLS, YYNGEE. With 4 bases removed from V and 1 base from J, the gap between germline ends came to 12 bases. The CDR3 totals 14 residues. The CDR3 DNA reads as TGTGCCAGCAGCCCCCGCCACGGGTCCTACGAGCAGTACTTC. Its protein product is CASSPRHGSYEQYF.

The chain uses TRBV7-8 and TRBJ1-1; D is uncertain. CDR3 length equals 12 residues. CDR1 and CDR2 from the germline V gene are SGHVS and FQNEAQ. Trimming removed 3 bases at V and 0 bases at J, with 2 bases between. This CDR3 is CASSFVNTEAFF. Here the CDR3 DNA reads TGTGCCAGCAGCTTCGTGAACACTGAAGCTTTCTTT.

V is TRBV23-1 and J is TRBJ2-5; D possibly corresponds to TRBD1 (5 bases). TRBV23-1 is treated as an ORF (open reading frame) with a function not yet certain. V was pared by 4 bases and J by 9 bases, with 12 bases between. The CDR3 length is 12 residues. Written as DNA, the CDR3 is TGCGCCAGCAGTCTAGGCGCCAGGGCCCAGTACTTC. It specifies CASSLGARAQYF.

The J gene is TRBJ2-3, the V gene TRBV28, with D possibly TRBD2 on 7 matching bases. CDR3 size: 14 residues. V lost 5 bases to trimming and J lost 1 base, with 10 bases between them. CDR1 MDHEN and CDR2 SYDVKM come from the germline V gene. CDR3 DNA: TGTGCCAGCAGTGGGGGGGGGCGCACAGATACGCAGTATTTT. Its translation is CASSGGGRTDTQYF.

The chain couples TRBV5-1 to TRBJ2-2; TRBD2 agrees at 12 bases. The CDR3 totals 16 residues. Germline V lookup: CDR1 SGHRS, CDR2 YFSETQ. The junction had 6 bases not matched to a gene; V was cut back by 3 bases and J by 6 bases. CDR3 in DNA: TGCGCCAGCAGCTCGACTAGCGGGGGAACACCCGGGGAGCTGTTTTTT. Residues: CASSSTSGGTPGELFF. Full variable domain (remainder filled in from reference TRBV5-1 and TRBJ2-2): KAGVTQTPRYLIKTRGQQVTLSCSPISGHRSVSWYQQTPGQGLQFLFEYFSETQRNKGNFPGRFSGRQFSNSRSEMNVSTLELGDSALYLCASSSTSGGTPGELFFGEGSRLTVL.

J is TRBJ2-1 and V is TRBV4-3, with D perhaps matching TRBD2 (5 bases). CDR1 LGHNA and CDR2 YSLEER come from the germline V gene. This CDR3 region has 14 residues. Trimming shortened V by 4 bases and J by 1 base, and 8 bases separated the two germline ends. The CDR3 DNA reads TGCGCCAGCAGCCTCGAGCGGTCCTACAATGAGCAGTTCTTC. It encodes CASSLERSYNEQFF.

The gene calls are TRBV6-5 and TRBJ1-2; tentatively, D is TRBD1 (6 bases). Germline V lookup: CDR1 MNHEY, CDR2 SVGAGI. CDR3 length: 13 residues. Trimming took 4 bases from V and 8 from J, leaving 14 bases between them. CDR3: CASSSQGARGYTF. Here the CDR3 DNA reads TGTGCCAGCAGTTCACAGGGCGCGCGGGGCTACACCTTC.

The rearrangement links TRBV2 to TRBJ2-2; D not certain. This CDR3 comprises 14 residues. V lost 6 bases and J lost 0, with 8 bases in between. CDR1 is SNHLY, CDR2 FYNNEI, per germline. This chain's CDR3 is CASRGYANTGELFF. CDR3 DNA: TGTGCCAGCAGGGGCTACGCGAACACCGGGGAGCTGTTTTTT.

This sequence joins TRBV30 and TRBJ1-6; D unresolved. The V end was cut by 4 bases, the J end by 8 bases, with 18 bases between. The CDR3 extends over 15 amino acids. CDR1 is GTSNPN and CDR2 is SVGIG in the germline V gene (reference sequence). The CDR3, as DNA: TGTGCCTGGAACTTAGACCGGACTATAGATTCACCCCTCCACTTT. Its translation is CAWNLDRTIDSPLHF.

This sequence joins TRBV27 and TRBJ2-1; perhaps TRBD2 as D (6 bases). Germline loops: CDR1 MNHEY, CDR2 SMNVEV (reference sequence). The V gene lost 10 bases and the J gene lost 5 bases, with 18 bases spanning the gap. The CDR3 is made up of 14 amino acids. For the CDR3, the DNA is TGTGCCACCGCGTGGAGCGGGCCAAACAATGAGCAGTTCTTC. Protein product: CATAWSGPNNEQFF.

Concerning this clone itself: The sample has other DNA sequences that encode this CDR3 too. The V call is TRBV5-1, the J call TRBJ1-2, with D possibly matching TRBD1 (6 bases). The CDR3 consists of 14 residues. The V end lost 4 bases, the J end lost 3 bases, and 13 bases lay between the germline ends. From germline, CDR1 is SGHRS and CDR2 YFSETQ. The CDR3 DNA follows: TGCGCCAGCAGCCCGACAGGAGATGACTATGGCTACACCTTC. Protein: CASSPTGDDYGYTF.

The V and J genes are TRBV5-6 and TRBJ2-7, with D possibly matching TRBD1 (6 bases). The V end lost 4 bases, the J end lost 2 bases, and 13 bases lay between the germline ends. There are 14 residues in the CDR3. Germline-derived CDR1 and CDR2 are SGHDT and YYEEEE. CDR3 in amino acids: CASSPTGSPYEQYF. In nucleotides, the CDR3 is TGTGCCAGCAGCCCAACAGGGTCCCCCTACGAGCAGTACTTC. The full variable domain, completed using reference TRBV5-6 and TRBJ2-7, is DAGVTQSPTHLIKTRGQQVTLRCSPKSGHDTVSWYQQALGQGPQFIFQYYEEEERQRGNFPDRFSGHQFPNYSSELNVNALLLGDSALYLCASSPTGSPYEQYFGPGTRLTVT.

The chain combines TRBV28 with TRBJ2-7; 7 positions match TRBD1. This CDR3 has 14 residues. Germline V gene data show CDR1 as MDHEN and CDR2 as SYDVKM. V lost 7 bases, J lost 4 bases, and 10 bases stayed unmatched. The CDR3, as DNA: TGTGCCAGCAATTCGAGGGGGCGTACGTACGAGCAGTACTTC. Protein: CASNSRGRTYEQYF.

The genes are TRBV5-1 and TRBJ1-4, with 9 nucleotides matching TRBD1. The length of the CDR3 is 14 residues. The junction had 1 base not matched to a gene; V was cut back by 2 bases and J by 5 bases. Per the germline V gene, CDR1 is SGHRS and CDR2 is YFSETQ. CDR3 bases: TGCGCCAGCAGCTTTGGGACAGGGAATGAAAAACTGTTTTTT. It translates to CASSFGTGNEKLFF.